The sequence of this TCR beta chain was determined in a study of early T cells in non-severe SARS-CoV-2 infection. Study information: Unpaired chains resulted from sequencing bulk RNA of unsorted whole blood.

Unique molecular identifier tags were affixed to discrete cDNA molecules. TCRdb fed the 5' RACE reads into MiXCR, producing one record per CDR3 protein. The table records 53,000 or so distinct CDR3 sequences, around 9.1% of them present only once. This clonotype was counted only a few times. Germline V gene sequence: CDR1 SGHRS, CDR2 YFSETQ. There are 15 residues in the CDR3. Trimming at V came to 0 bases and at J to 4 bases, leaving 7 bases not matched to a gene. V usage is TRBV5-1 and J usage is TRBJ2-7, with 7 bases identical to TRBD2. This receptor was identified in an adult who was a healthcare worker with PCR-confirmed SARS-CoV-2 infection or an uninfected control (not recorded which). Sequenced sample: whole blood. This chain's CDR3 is CASSLVGGRKYEQYF. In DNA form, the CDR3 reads TGCGCCAGCAGCTTGGTGGGCGGGAGAAAGTACGAGCAGTACTTC.